The rows below give T cell receptor beta chains drawn from one sample of a study of Graves' ophthalmopathy and Graves' hyperthyroidism. MiXCR, applied by TCRdb to the multiplex PCR reads, yields one record per CDR3 protein. The data contain 35,000 to 50,000 distinct CDR3 sequences, around half of them singletons. Specimen: peripheral blood. The receptors were sampled from an adult woman with stable Graves' hyperthyroidism. Each CDR3 is given with its conserved first and last residue. Each record gives: V gene, J gene, clone size, CDR3 length, D gene, CDR3 protein, CDR3 DNA. A D gene is named only where the DNA matches it firmly. Expanded clones are given a class, and other clones once, few, many or no size at all.

V gene: TRBV20-1; J gene: TRBJ2-7; clone size: .; CDR3 length: 13; D gene: .; CDR3 protein: CSAWDSKSYEQYF; CDR3 DNA: TGCAGTGCTTGGGACTCTAAATCCTACGAGCAGTACTTC
V gene: TRBV9; J gene: TRBJ1-2; clone size: few; CDR3 length: 15; D gene: TRBD1; CDR3 protein: CASSPGTGGAAGYTF; CDR3 DNA: TGTGCCAGCAGCCCCGGGACAGGGGGCGCGGCAGGCTACACCTTC
V gene: TRBV15; J gene: TRBJ2-3; clone size: many; CDR3 length: 17; D gene: .; CDR3 protein: CATSRDGAARGTDTQYF; CDR3 DNA: TGTGCCACCAGCAGAGACGGGGCGGCTCGGGGCACAGATACGCAGTATTTT
V gene: TRBV25-1; J gene: TRBJ1-2; clone size: .; CDR3 length: 11; D gene: .; CDR3 protein: CASRDGYGYTF; CDR3 DNA: TGTGCCAGCCGGGACGGCTATGGCTACACCTTC
V gene: TRBV19; J gene: TRBJ1-4; clone size: many; CDR3 length: 14; D gene: TRBD1; CDR3 protein: CASSSQGALEKLFF; CDR3 DNA: TGTGCCAGTAGTTCACAGGGGGCCCTGGAAAAACTGTTTTTT
V gene: TRBV4-2; J gene: TRBJ1-1; clone size: many; CDR3 length: 16; D gene: TRBD1; CDR3 protein: CASSQEGQGENTEAFF; CDR3 DNA: TGTGCCAGCAGCCAAGAGGGACAGGGGGAGAACACTGAAGCTTTCTTT
V gene: TRBV29-1; J gene: TRBJ1-1; clone size: .; CDR3 length: 12; D gene: .; CDR3 protein: CSSATMNTEAFF; CDR3 DNA: TGCAGCTCCGCAACTATGAACACTGAAGCTTTCTTT
V gene: TRBV20-1; J gene: TRBJ2-7; clone size: medium-sized; CDR3 length: 13; D gene: .; CDR3 protein: CSARDLRSYEQYF; CDR3 DNA: TGCAGTGCTAGAGATCTGAGGTCCTACGAGCAGTACTTC
V gene: TRBV2; J gene: TRBJ1-5; clone size: medium-sized; CDR3 length: 15; D gene: TRBD1; CDR3 protein: CASSEGQGSNQPQHF; CDR3 DNA: TGTGCCAGCAGTGAAGGACAGGGTAGCAATCAGCCCCAGCATTTT
V gene: TRBV9; J gene: TRBJ1-2; clone size: .; CDR3 length: 15; D gene: TRBD1; CDR3 protein: CASSVGDSANYGYTF; CDR3 DNA: TGTGCCAGCAGCGTAGGGGACAGCGCTAACTATGGCTACACCTTC
V gene: TRBV7-9; J gene: TRBJ2-6; clone size: few; CDR3 length: 17; D gene: TRBD2; CDR3 protein: CASSGTSVLSGANVLTF; CDR3 DNA: TGTGCCAGCTCGGGGACTAGCGTCCTCTCTGGGGCCAACGTCCTGACTTTC
V gene: TRBV29-1; J gene: TRBJ1-6; clone size: large; CDR3 length: 13; D gene: .; CDR3 protein: CSVGTDYNSPLHF; CDR3 DNA: TGCAGCGTTGGGACAGACTATAATTCACCCCTCCACTTT
V gene: TRBV25-1; J gene: TRBJ1-1; clone size: medium-sized; CDR3 length: 12; D gene: TRBD1; CDR3 protein: CASQGAGTEAFF; CDR3 DNA: TGTGCCAGCCAGGGGGCCGGCACTGAAGCTTTCTTT
V gene: TRBV20-1; J gene: TRBJ2-3; clone size: many; CDR3 length: 13; D gene: .; CDR3 protein: CSARWDQTDTQYF; CDR3 DNA: TGCAGTGCTAGATGGGACCAAACAGATACGCAGTATTTT
V gene: TRBV7-3; J gene: TRBJ1-2; clone size: .; CDR3 length: 13; D gene: .; CDR3 protein: CASSRDTNYGYTF; CDR3 DNA: TGTGCCAGTAGCCGGGACACTAACTATGGCTACACCTTC
V gene: TRBV6-5; J gene: TRBJ1-2; clone size: many; CDR3 length: 14; D gene: .; CDR3 protein: CASSQGRSNYGYTF; CDR3 DNA: TGTGCCAGCAGTCAGGGCCGTTCTAACTATGGCTACACCTTC
V gene: TRBV6-6; J gene: TRBJ2-7; clone size: many; CDR3 length: 15; D gene: .; CDR3 protein: CASRGTSRVSYEQYF; CDR3 DNA: TGTGCCAGCAGGGGCACATCAAGGGTCTCCTACGAGCAGTACTTC
V gene: TRBV7-9; J gene: TRBJ2-1; clone size: .; CDR3 length: 12; D gene: .; CDR3 protein: CASSSDSGEQFF; CDR3 DNA: TGTGCCAGCAGCTCAGATTCTGGAGAGCAGTTCTTC
V gene: TRBV7-6; J gene: TRBJ2-2; clone size: .; CDR3 length: 20; D gene: .; CDR3 protein: CASSFYICSASSRDTGELFF; CDR3 DNA: .
V gene: TRBV14; J gene: TRBJ1-3; clone size: .; CDR3 length: 19; D gene: .; CDR3 protein: CASSLDRVKQYFGPGTIYF; CDR3 DNA: .
V gene: TRBV9; J gene: TRBJ2-6; clone size: once; CDR3 length: 14; D gene: .; CDR3 protein: CASSQGSGANVLTF; CDR3 DNA: TGTGCCAGCAGTCAGGGTTCCGGGGCCAACGTCCTGACTTTC
V gene: TRBV20-1; J gene: TRBJ2-7; clone size: many; CDR3 length: 15; D gene: .; CDR3 protein: CSAVGGGVSSYEQYF; CDR3 DNA: TGCAGTGCTGTTGGGGGCGGGGTGAGCTCCTACGAGCAGTACTTC